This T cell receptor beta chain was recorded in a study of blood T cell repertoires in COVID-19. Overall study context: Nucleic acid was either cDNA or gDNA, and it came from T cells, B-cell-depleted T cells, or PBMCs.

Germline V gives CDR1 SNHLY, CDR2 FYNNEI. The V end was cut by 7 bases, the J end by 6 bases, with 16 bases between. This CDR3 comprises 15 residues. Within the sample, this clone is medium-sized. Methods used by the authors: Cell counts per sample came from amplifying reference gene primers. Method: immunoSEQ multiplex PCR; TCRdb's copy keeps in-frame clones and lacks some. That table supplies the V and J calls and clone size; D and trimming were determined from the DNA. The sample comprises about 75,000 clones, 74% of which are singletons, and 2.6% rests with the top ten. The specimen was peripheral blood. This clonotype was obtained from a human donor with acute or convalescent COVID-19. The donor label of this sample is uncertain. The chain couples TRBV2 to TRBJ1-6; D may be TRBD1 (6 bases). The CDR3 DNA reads TGTGCCAGCACGCCTGAGGGGGGGATTAATTCACCCCTCCACTTT. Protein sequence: CASTPEGGINSPLHF.